This T cell receptor (beta chain) came from a study of beta chain features in type 1 diabetes. The CDR3 spans 16 residues. The ends were cut back, 5 bases at V and 7 bases at J, with 20 bases in the middle. Per the germline V gene, CDR1 is SGHTA and CDR2 is FQGNSA. Only one heparinised blood draw was taken per donor, and its volume averaged around 100 mL. Sort purity for all populations was recorded as exceeding 98%. Investigators reverse transcribed all isolated RNA, so they sequenced expressed TCRB transcripts. An average of about 3.6 million reads was obtained for naive, central memory and regulatory T cell samples. TCRdb keeps only in-frame clones here, not all; method: immunoSEQ multiplex PCR. This table has roughly 230,000 clones, over 7.5% appearing once.

Sequencing used naive CD4+ T cells from blood. This TCR derives from a woman aged 18-29 years in good health. This chain links TRBV7-2 with TRBJ2-2; no definite D call. CDR3 region: CASSRDHLSSLGELFF. The CDR3 nucleotides are TGTGCCAGCAGCCGCGATCACCTTTCTTCACTCGGGGAGCTGTTTTTT.